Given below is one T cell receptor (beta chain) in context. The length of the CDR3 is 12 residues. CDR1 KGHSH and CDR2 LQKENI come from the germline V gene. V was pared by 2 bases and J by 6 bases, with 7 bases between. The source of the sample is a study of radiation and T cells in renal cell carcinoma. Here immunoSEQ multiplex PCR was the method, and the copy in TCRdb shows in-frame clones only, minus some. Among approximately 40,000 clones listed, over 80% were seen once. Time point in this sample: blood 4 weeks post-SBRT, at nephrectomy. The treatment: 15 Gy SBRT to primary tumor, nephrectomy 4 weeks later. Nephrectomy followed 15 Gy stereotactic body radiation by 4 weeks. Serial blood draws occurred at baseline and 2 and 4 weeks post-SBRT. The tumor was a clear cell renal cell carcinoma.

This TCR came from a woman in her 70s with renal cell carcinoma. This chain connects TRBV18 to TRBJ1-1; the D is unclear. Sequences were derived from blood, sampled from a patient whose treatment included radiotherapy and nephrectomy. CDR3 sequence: CASSPNGAEAFF. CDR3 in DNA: TGTGCCAGCTCACCAAATGGGGCTGAAGCTTTCTTT.